A selection of T cell receptor beta chains follows, all from one sample in a study of blood T cell repertoires in COVID-19. Sequencing used immunoSEQ multiplex PCR; TCRdb keeps in-frame clones, though not all of them. The sample contains about 110,000 clones, about 86% of which appear only once. The sample taken for sequencing was peripheral blood. The receptor set was obtained from a man at least 80 years old with acute or convalescent COVID-19. Both conserved end residues are part of each CDR3. D genes are given only for firm matches. Clone size, where shown, is once, few, many, or a class for clones that have expanded.

TGTGCCAGCAGCCCATTTCCAACAGAAGCTAACTATGGCTACACCTTC	CASSPFPTEANYGYTF	NA	NA	TRBV6-2/TRBV6-3	TRBJ1-2
TGTGCCAGCAGTGAAGCGAAGGCGGTGAACACCGGGGAGCTGTTTTTT	CASSEAKAVNTGELFF	NA	few	TRBV6-1	TRBJ2-2
TGTGCCAGCAGTCCCCAACTAGCGGGAGGTCAAGAGCAGTTCTTC	CASSPQLAGGQEQFF	TRBD2	NA	TRBV2	TRBJ2-1
TGTGCCATCGACAGCTCTGGAAACACCATATATTTT	CAIDSSGNTIYF	NA	NA	TRBV6-5	TRBJ1-3
TGTGCCAGCAGTCCGTACCTGAACCGACAGTCTGAAGCTTTCTTT	CASSPYLNRQSEAFF	NA	NA	TRBV27	TRBJ1-1
TGTGCCTGGGGAAGACAGGGGCACGGAAACACCATATATTTT	CAWGRQGHGNTIYF	TRBD1	NA	TRBV30	TRBJ1-3
TGTGCCAGCAGCTCCATTTTGGGGACAGGGGGCAATTGGGGCACTGAAGCTTTCTTT	CASSSILGTGGNWGTEAFF	TRBD1	NA	TRBV7-9	TRBJ1-1
TGTGCCAGCAGCTCCGTGGGACAGGGGGTCTTTAGCTCCTACGAGCAGTACTTC	CASSSVGQGVFSSYEQYF	TRBD1	NA	TRBV5-6	TRBJ2-7
TGCAGCGTGCATGAGGGAGCTGGGGCCAACGTCCTGACTTTC	CSVHEGAGANVLTF	NA	NA	TRBV29-1	TRBJ2-6
TGTGCCAGCAGCCGAGACAGGGGAAGCAATCAGCCCCAGCATTTT	CASSRDRGSNQPQHF	TRBD1	NA	TRBV6-5	TRBJ1-5